Below, one T cell receptor beta chain is given with its context. PCR used 60 Vbeta primers and 13 Jbeta primers. Profiling relied on immunoSEQ multiplex PCR, and the TCRdb table lists in-frame clones only, not all of them. The table lists approximately 190,000 clones, roughly 87% of them singletons. This specimen comes from a study of cytomegalovirus exposure and HLA in healthy donors. The length of the CDR3 is 16 residues. CDR1 and CDR2 (germline): SGHRS, YFSETQ. V lost 1 base and J lost 3; bases outside the gene matches: 5. The V call is TRBV5-1, the J call TRBJ2-3, with 10 bases aligning to TRBD1. The sequencing sample was made of PBMCs. The TCR comes from a boy between 2 and 10 years old in good health and CMV-seronegative. The CDR3 DNA follows: TGCGCCAGCAGCTTGAAGGGACAGGGGAATACAGATACGCAGTATTTT. Its translation is CASSLKGQGNTDTQYF. Looking up the rest from reference TRBV5-1 and TRBJ2-3 gives the full variable domain: KAGVTQTPRYLIKTRGQQVTLSCSPISGHRSVSWYQQTPGQGLQFLFEYFSETQRNKGNFPGRFSGRQFSNSRSEMNVSTLELGDSALYLCASSLKGQGNTDTQYFGPGTRLTVL.